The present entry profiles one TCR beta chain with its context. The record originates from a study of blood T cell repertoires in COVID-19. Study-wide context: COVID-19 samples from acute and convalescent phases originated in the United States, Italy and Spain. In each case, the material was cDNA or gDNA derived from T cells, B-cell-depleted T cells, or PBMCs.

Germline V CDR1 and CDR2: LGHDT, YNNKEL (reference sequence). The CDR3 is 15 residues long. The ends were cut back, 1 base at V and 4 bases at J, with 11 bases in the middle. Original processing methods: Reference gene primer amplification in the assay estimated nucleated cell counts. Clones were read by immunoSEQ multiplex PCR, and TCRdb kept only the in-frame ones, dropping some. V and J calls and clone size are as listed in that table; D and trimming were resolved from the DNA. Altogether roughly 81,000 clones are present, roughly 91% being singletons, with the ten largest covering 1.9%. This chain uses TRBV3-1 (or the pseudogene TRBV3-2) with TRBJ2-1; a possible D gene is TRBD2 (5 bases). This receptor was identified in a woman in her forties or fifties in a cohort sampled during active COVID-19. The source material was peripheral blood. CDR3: CASSQVRSGYNEQFF. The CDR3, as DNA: TGTGCCAGCAGCCAAGTTCGGAGCGGATACAATGAGCAGTTCTTC.